This T cell receptor beta chain originates from a study of T-cell memory formation after mild COVID-19. About the research overall: Each donor largely had its own TCR clusters. Study conclusions and caveats: From day 15 to 85, contracting clones were balanced between CD4 and CD8, whereas later expanders leaned toward CD4+.

This clonotype was seen only once. Its antigen is not identified. After 5'RACE with constant-segment primers, TCR alpha and TCR beta cDNA libraries carrying sample barcodes and UMIs were obtained. In TCRdb, the 5' RACE reads were re-called with MiXCR into one record per CDR3 protein. Found here are around 510,000 distinct CDR3 sequences, roughly a fifth of them singletons; the top ten hold approximately 8%. The sequenced sample was PBMCs or a T cell subset sorted from them (not recorded which). The TCR was taken from an adult woman who had mild COVID-19 (a few samples of this study predate the infection). Cell type and time point are not known.

The CDR3 DNA reads TGTGCCAGCCCCGGAACCTGGGGGGTGAGTTTGGGTGGTGAAAAACTGTTTTTT. Translating it yields CASPGTWGVSLGGEKLFF. The rearrangement joins TRBV6-2 or TRBV6-3 to TRBJ1-4; tentative D call: TRBD1 (5 bases). CDR1 and CDR2 from the germline V gene are MNHEY and SVGEGT. V lost 8 bases and J 7 bases, leaving 29 bases between the germline ends. CDR3 size: 18 residues.